Listed here is a single T cell receptor (beta chain). Its antigen is still unknown. No much larger clonotype is one base removed from it; base qualities were not supplied. These data are taken from a study of shared clonotypes between healthy human individuals (dated by TCRdb to 2020 to 2021). About the study as a whole: The cohort included three men and a couple of women between 18 and 49 years of age. For each donor, CD4 naive and CD4 memory were each given three plates, CD8 naive was given two plates, and CD8 memory was given one plate. To estimate repertoire size and how much clonotypes are shared between individuals, the study performed deep sequencing of blood TCR repertoires from a handful of healthy adults. Libraries were prepared and TCR repertoires were sequenced by different laboratories using diverse techniques, in order to increase sequencing depth and limit assay-specific biases. Between about 0.9 and 10 billion PBMCs per donor were obtained by leukapheresis.

The germline V gene (reference sequence) yields SEHNR for CDR1 and FQNEAQ for CDR2. The CDR3, cysteine through phenylalanine, is 15 amino acids long. The only DNA kept is the CDR3, 45 bases in frame from the first base. The V end loses 5 bases and the J end loses 2 bases, and a stretch of 15 bases separates them. Using the deep immunoSEQ assay, multiplex PCR amplified TCR CDR3 regions from genomic DNA. For each cell subset, the extracted genomic DNA was distributed evenly across all wells of several immunoSEQ 96-well plates, and each plate served as one replicate. Each replicate PCR for sorted subsets received around 0.2 ug genomic DNA, equal to 30,000 or so T cell genomes. Purified libraries were measured with a Qubit 3.0 fluorometer, size-checked on a Bioanalyzer 2100, and measured again with the KAPA Library Quantification kit. Each immunoSEQ 96-well plate was sequenced on its own single-read 150-cycle Illumina NextSeq 550 flow cell. From the authors' description of their analysis: Because only junctional sequences without quality scores were contained in the immunoSEQ output, filtering matching that applied to full-length reads could not be performed. To assign V/J genes and CDR3, sequences were annotated using PyIR, a Python wrapper for IgBLAST v1.9, with IMGT germline references. Reads were filtered out if the reads had weak V/J assignments (E-value above 1e-6), no CDR3, stop codons, out-of-frame junctions, or ambiguous translated residues. V3J clonotypes were defined by identical inferred V gene, J gene, and CDR3 amino acid sequence. Percentage overlap between repertoires was calculated by dividing the number of shared unique clonotypes by the size of the smaller repertoire. Repertoire richness was assessed with RTK rarefaction, the Chao1 estimator, and Recon v2.1 estimates of unobserved clonotypes. Generation probabilities were computed with OLGA for all TCRbeta clonotypes obtained by the gDNA method from four donors. Entries here come from immuneACCESS through TCRdb and include only in-frame sequences with V and J called. Some clones fail to appear in such tables; in the studies checked, an unresolved V gene covers under half of the shortfall, and the cause of the remainder is unknown. V and J calls and clone size are as listed in that table; D and trimming were resolved from the DNA. Across this sample there are about 2.2 million clones, with approximately 92% seen only once. About 1.6% of the sample rests with the top ten.

Overall study results and their limits: Pairwise subsampling led to the expectation that sequencing depth would affect the degree of clonotype sharing among donors. The small number of donors limited the genetic and exposure-history diversity represented. Only blood was sampled, and tissue TCR repertoires likely differ from those in blood. Across a few donors, roughly 5.1% of naive CD4, roughly 3.3% of naive CD8, under 2.5% of memory CD4, and 0.4% of memory CD8 clonotypes were shared. Even with the large sequencing depth, rarefaction of the sorted-subset datasets indicated that sequencing was incomplete. Compared with non-shared clonotypes, the clonotypes found in all four sorted-subset donors had higher generation probabilities. Naive subsets generally had larger estimated clonotype richness than memory subsets.

CD8 naive samples consisted of CD45RO-negative cells that were positively selected for CCR7, yielding a CD45RA+CCR7+ population without TemRA cells. Donors were healthy HIV-negative adults with no recently reported acute infections or vaccinations. Every donor was a Caucasian adult living in Nashville, Tennessee, USA. Blood was obtained by leukapheresis, after which PBMCs were separated by Ficoll-Histopaque density gradient centrifugation and cryopreserved in liquid nitrogen vapor phase. Analytical flow cytometry was used to check the purity and quantity of each magnetically sorted T cell population. Genomic DNA was isolated from each sorted fraction and quantified by UV absorbance on a Nanodrop 2000c.

Sequenced: naive CD8+ T cells from PBMCs. Per the publication, the cell subset or site label means: CD45RA+CCR7+. The receptor comes from a man aged 18 to 30 in good health. Some clones in this sample may be carry-over from other donors' samples. The chain is assembled from TRBV7-9 and TRBJ2-5; no confident D gene assignment can be made. The base sequence is TGTGCCAGCAGCACCCCCATGGAGATACAAGAGACCCAGTACTTC. Its protein is CASSTPMEIQETQYF.